The TCR beta chain under discussion was sequenced for a study of shared clonotypes between healthy human individuals (dated by TCRdb to about 2020). Concerning the study at large: The cohort comprised a couple of women and three men aged 18 to 49 years. To estimate repertoire size and how much clonotypes are shared between individuals, the study performed deep sequencing of blood TCR repertoires from about five healthy adults. For each donor, three plates each were used for CD4 naive and CD4 memory, two plates were used for CD8 naive, and one plate was used for CD8 memory. To increase sequencing depth and limit assay-specific biases, TCR repertoire library preparation and sequencing were carried out by different laboratories using diverse techniques. Between about 0.85 and 9.5 billion PBMCs per donor were obtained by leukapheresis. General study outcomes and caveats: Rarefaction of sorted-subset datasets indicated incomplete sequencing despite the large sequencing depth. Compared with non-shared clonotypes, the clonotypes found in all four sorted-subset donors had higher generation probabilities. Sampling was restricted to blood, and TCR repertoires in tissue are likely to differ from TCR repertoires in blood. Naive subsets generally had larger estimated clonotype richness than memory subsets did. Pairwise subsampling led to the expectation that sequencing depth would affect the degree of clonotype sharing among donors. The genetic and exposure-history diversity represented was limited by the small number of donors. When a handful of donors were compared, the shared fraction of clonotypes was roughly 4.8% for naive CD4, about 4% for naive CD8, 2.3% for memory CD4, and 0.3% to 0.5% for memory CD8.

TCR CDR3 regions were amplified from genomic DNA by multiplex PCR using the deep immunoSEQ assay. Genomic DNA extracted from each cell subset was distributed evenly over all wells of several immunoSEQ 96-well plates, and each plate served as one replicate. For sorted subsets, approximately 0.2 ug of genomic DNA, equivalent to around 31,000 T cell genomes, went into each replicate PCR. Purified libraries were quantified with a Qubit 3.0 fluorometer, sized on a Bioanalyzer 2100, and re-quantified with the KAPA Library Quantification kit. A separate single-read 150-cycle Illumina NextSeq 550 flow cell was used to sequence each immunoSEQ 96-well plate. On the study's bioinformatics: Because the immunoSEQ output included only junctional sequences and no quality scores, the filtering could not be the same as the filtering used for full-length reads. To assign V/J genes and CDR3, sequences were annotated using PyIR, a Python wrapper for IgBLAST v1.9, with IMGT germline references. Any read was removed if the V/J assignment was weak (E-value above 1e-6), the CDR3 was missing, or the read contained stop codons, out-of-frame junctions, or ambiguous translated residues. V3J clonotypes were defined by identical inferred V gene, J gene, and CDR3 amino acid sequence. To compute the percentage overlap between repertoires, the number of shared unique clonotypes was divided by the size of the smaller repertoire. Richness of each repertoire was evaluated using RTK rarefaction, the Chao1 estimator, and Recon v2.1 estimates of unobserved clonotypes. OLGA was used to compute generation probabilities for all TCRbeta clonotypes that the gDNA method yielded from a few donors. Imported from immuneACCESS, the table was reduced by TCRdb to in-frame sequences with V and J called. These copies leave out some clones; in studies compared against another copy, an unresolved V gene accounts for under half, and the cause of the remainder is not known. D and trimming were read from the DNA, whereas the V and J calls and clone size are those reported in that table. The sample table lists about 300,000 clones, approximately 79% of them with a count of one. The ten largest make up under 13% of the sample.

Healthy HIV-negative adults with no recently reported acute infections or vaccinations were included as donors. Only Caucasian adults living in Nashville, Tennessee, USA were represented among the donors. Magnetic negative selection was used to enrich CD4+ T cells, after which naive cells were positively selected on CD45RA and the negative fraction became the memory subset. Blood was collected by leukapheresis, and PBMCs were isolated by Ficoll-Histopaque density gradient centrifugation and then cryopreserved in liquid nitrogen vapor phase. Analytical flow cytometry was used to check the purity and quantity of each magnetically sorted T cell population. Each sorted fraction had its genomic DNA isolated and then quantified by UV absorbance on a Nanodrop 2000c. As to this clone: Its antigen is not yet known. No much larger clone exists at a distance of one base, and base qualities are not known.

Including the terminal cysteine and phenylalanine, the CDR3 comprises 13 residues. Only the CDR3 region is kept as DNA, spanning 39 bases read in frame from base 1. Looking up the germline V gene yields CDR1 SNHLY and CDR2 FYNNEI. V and J are truncated by 7 bases and 5 bases respectively, leaving an intervening sequence of 12 bases. This TCR was recovered from a man aged 30 to 45 in good health. The sequenced sample was memory CD4+ T cells sorted from blood. The label giving this sample's cell subset or site can be read as: CD45RA-negative fraction. The rearrangement combines TRBV2 with TRBJ1-5; matching of 5 bases hints at TRBD1 as the D gene. The DNA sequence is given as TGTGCCAGCACCCGGCAGGGAGATCAGCCCCAGCATTTT. This yields the protein CASTRQGDQPQHF.